The clone carrying this T cell receptor beta chain showed up many times. Its specificity is not known. The sample belongs to a study of T-cell memory formation after mild COVID-19. Employing constant-segment primers, 5'RACE generated TCR alpha and TCR beta cDNA libraries bearing sample barcodes and UMIs. TCRdb passed the 5' RACE reads through MiXCR, listing each CDR3 protein once. The data contain some 190,000 distinct CDR3 sequences, 16% of them singletons. This CDR3 is 15 amino acids long. Germline loops: CDR1 MGHRA, CDR2 YSYEKL. Trimming cost V 0 bases and J 4 bases; bases outside gene matches: 2. Whole-study findings and limits: Unconfirmed was the SARS-CoV-2 specificity of second-wave clones that peaked on day 37. Day 15 to 85 contractors were CD4/CD8 balanced; later expanders leaned CD4+.

The sequence was obtained from an adult woman who had mild COVID-19 (a few samples of this study predate the infection). Cell type and time point are not known. This chain joins TRBV4-1 and TRBJ2-1, with TRBD2 identical over 8 bases. Sequenced sample: PBMCs or a T cell subset sorted from them (not recorded which). This CDR3 is CASSQDRGGYNEQFF. Written as DNA, the CDR3 is TGCGCCAGCAGCCAAGACCGGGGGGGATACAATGAGCAGTTCTTC.